The sequence of this T cell receptor beta chain was determined in a study of T-cell reconstitution after alpha-beta-depleted transplantation in children. Study-level findings and limits: At around two months after transplant, the alpha-beta T cells were reportedly derived from several hundred expanded clones that came from non-depleted graft cells. After transplant, high TCRbeta diversity at day 60 in some patients arose from surviving recipient T cells and thymic progenitors. Hyperexpanded clones declined; after one year, newly produced T cells mostly supplied diversity.

Germline V gene sequence: CDR1 DFQATT, CDR2 SNEGSKA (reference sequence). The CDR3 is 13 residues long. Deletions cut 4 bases from V and 0 bases from J, with 10 bases between. In regard to this clonotype: Its cognate antigen is unknown.

A TCRbeta library incorporating unique molecular identifiers was prepared. TCRdb redid the calling of the PCR reads with MiXCR, one entry per CDR3 protein. Among about 200,000 distinct CDR3 sequences listed, 7% to 9% were seen once. This receptor was identified in a male patient aged 2 to 10 who had a stem cell transplant for acute myeloid leukemia, so the T cells may come from the graft donor. Source: PBMCs, mostly from graft donor cells, taken 360 days after TCRalphabeta/CD19-depleted stem cell transplant. This sequence joins TRBV20-1 and TRBJ2-7; the D gene is possibly TRBD1 (6 bases). The CDR3 protein is CSATKDSSYEQYF. The CDR3 region has the DNA TGCAGTGCTACGAAGGACAGCTCCTACGAGCAGTACTTC.